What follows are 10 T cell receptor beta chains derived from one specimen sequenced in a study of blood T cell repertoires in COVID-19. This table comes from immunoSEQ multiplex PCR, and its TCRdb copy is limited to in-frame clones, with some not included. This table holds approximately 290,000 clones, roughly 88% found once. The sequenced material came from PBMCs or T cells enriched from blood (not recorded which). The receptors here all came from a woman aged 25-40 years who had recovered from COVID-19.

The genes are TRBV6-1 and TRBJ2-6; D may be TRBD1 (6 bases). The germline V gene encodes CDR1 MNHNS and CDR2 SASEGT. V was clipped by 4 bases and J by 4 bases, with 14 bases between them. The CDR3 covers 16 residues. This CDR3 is CASSGHRARGANVLTF. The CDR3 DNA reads TGTGCCAGCAGTGGCCACAGGGCCCGGGGGGCCAACGTCCTGACTTTC.

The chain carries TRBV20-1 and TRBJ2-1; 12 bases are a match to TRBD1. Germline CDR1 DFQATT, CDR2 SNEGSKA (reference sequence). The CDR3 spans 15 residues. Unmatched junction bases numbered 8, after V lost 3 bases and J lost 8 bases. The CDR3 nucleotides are TGCAGTGCTAGTGCGTGGGGACAGGGGGCCGATGAGCAGTTCTTC. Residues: CSASAWGQGADEQFF.

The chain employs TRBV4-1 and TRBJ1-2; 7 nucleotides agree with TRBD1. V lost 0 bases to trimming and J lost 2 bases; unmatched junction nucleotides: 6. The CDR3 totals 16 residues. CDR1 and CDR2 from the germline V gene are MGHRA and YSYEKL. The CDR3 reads CASSQDRAGGNYGYTF. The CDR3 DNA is TGCGCCAGCAGCCAAGATAGGGCAGGGGGGAACTATGGCTACACCTTC.

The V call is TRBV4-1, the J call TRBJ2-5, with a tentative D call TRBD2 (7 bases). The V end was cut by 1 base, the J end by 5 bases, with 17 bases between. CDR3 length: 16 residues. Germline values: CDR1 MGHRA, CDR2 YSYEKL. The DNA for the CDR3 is TGCGCCAGCAGCCAAGCGACCCGCGGGGGCGGTGAGACCCAGTACTTC. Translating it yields CASSQATRGGGETQYF.

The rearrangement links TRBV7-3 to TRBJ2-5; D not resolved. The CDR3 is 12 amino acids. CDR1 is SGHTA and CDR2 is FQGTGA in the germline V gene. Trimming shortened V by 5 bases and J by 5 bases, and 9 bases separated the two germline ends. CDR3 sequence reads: CASSPLLETQYF. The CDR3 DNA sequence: TGTGCCAGCAGCCCTCTACTGGAGACCCAGTACTTC. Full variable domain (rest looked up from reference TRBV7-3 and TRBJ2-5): GAGVSQTPSNKVTEKGKYVELRCDPISGHTALYWYRQSLGQGPEFLIYFQGTGAADDSGLPNDRFFAVRPEGSVSTLKIQRTERGDSAVYLCASSPLLETQYFGPGTRLLVL.

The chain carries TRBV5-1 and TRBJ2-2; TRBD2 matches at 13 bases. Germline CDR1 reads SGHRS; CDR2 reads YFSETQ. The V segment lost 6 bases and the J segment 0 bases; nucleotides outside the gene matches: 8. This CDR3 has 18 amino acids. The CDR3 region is CASTPLTSGRANTGELFF. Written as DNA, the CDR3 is TGCGCCAGCACCCCGCTTACTAGCGGGAGGGCGAACACCGGGGAGCTGTTTTTT.

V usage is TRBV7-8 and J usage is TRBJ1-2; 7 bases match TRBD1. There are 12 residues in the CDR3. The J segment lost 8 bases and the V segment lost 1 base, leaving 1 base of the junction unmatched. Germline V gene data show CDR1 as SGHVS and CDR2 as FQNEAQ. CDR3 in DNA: TGTGCCAGCAGCTTAGACAGGGGAGGCTACACCTTC. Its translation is CASSLDRGGYTF.

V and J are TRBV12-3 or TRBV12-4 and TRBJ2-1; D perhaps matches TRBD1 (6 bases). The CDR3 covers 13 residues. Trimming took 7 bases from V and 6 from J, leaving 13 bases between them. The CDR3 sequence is CASTKDSPNEQFF. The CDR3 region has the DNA TGTGCCAGCACCAAGGACAGCCCCAATGAGCAGTTCTTC.

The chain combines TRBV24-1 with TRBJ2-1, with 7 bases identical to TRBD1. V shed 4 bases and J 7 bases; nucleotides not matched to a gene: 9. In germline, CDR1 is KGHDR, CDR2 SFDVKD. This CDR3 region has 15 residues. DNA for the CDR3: TGTGCCACCAGTGAGTATCGACAGGGTACGAATGAGCAGTTCTTC. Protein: CATSEYRQGTNEQFF.

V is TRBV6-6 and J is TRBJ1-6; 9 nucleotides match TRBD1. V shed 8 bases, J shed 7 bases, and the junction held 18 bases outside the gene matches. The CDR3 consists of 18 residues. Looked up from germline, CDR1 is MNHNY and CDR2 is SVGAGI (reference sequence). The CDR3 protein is CASCQLQGARRENSPLHF. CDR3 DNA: TGTGCCAGCTGTCAACTACAGGGGGCCCGAAGGGAGAATTCACCCCTCCACTTT.